The following is a T cell receptor beta chain sequence with its context. Its antigen is currently unknown. This entry is derived from a study of a mutant IDH1 vaccine in newly diagnosed glioma. Study as a whole: Vaccine dosing followed radiotherapy by 4-6 weeks, or accompanied temozolomide cycles. Treated patients, about 60% male and 37.5% female, averaged roughly 43 years of age.

CDR1 and CDR2 from the germline V gene are MNHEY and SMNVEV (reference sequence). Trimming cost V 3 bases and J 6 bases, with 14 bases left between them. The CDR3 contains 14 residues. Sample time point: week 11, during vaccination. A single vaccine dose contained 300 ug of mutant IDH1 20-mer peptide, and topical imiquimod was used with it. Donors had new WHO grade 3 or 4 IDH1-mutant, ATRX-lost astrocytomas. TCRdb's copy holds only in-frame clones and misses some; the assay was immunoSEQ multiplex PCR. The sample shows 40,000 or so clones, 84% of them seen only once. The receptor was derived from a man between 40 and 49 years old with glioma. The source was PBMCs, collected from a glioma patient whose treatment included an IDH1 peptide vaccine. The J gene is TRBJ1-1, the V gene TRBV27, with D possibly TRBD1 on 6 matching bases. CDR3 loop: CASSFRGAVAEAFF. CDR3 DNA sequence: TGTGCCAGCAGTTTCCGGGGGGCTGTGGCTGAAGCTTTCTTT.